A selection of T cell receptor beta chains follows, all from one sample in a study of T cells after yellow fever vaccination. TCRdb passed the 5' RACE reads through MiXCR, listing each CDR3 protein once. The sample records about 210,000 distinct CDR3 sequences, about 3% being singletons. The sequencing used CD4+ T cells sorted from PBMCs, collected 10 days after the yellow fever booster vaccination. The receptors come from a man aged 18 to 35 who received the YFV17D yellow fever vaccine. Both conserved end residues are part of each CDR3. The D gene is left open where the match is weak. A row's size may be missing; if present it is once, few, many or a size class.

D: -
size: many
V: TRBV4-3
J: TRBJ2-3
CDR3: CASSQVLQRGNTQYF
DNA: TGCGCCAGCAGCCAAGTCCTCCAGAGAGGAAATACGCAGTATTTT

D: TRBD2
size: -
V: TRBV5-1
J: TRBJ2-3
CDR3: CASSLTSGGPLTDTQYF
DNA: TGCGCCAGCAGCTTAACTAGCGGGGGGCCACTGACAGATACGCAGTATTTT

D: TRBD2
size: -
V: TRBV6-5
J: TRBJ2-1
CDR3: CASSFLAGGGNEQFF
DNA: TGTGCCAGCAGTTTTTTAGCGGGGGGTGGGAATGAGCAGTTCTTC

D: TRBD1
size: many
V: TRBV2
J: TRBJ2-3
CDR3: CASSGTAPSTDTQYF
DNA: TGTGCCAGCTCTGGGACAGCTCCTAGCACAGATACGCAGTATTTT

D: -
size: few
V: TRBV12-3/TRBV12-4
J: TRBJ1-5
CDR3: CASNPSGGSQPQHF
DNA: TGTGCCAGCAACCCGAGCGGAGGGAGTCAGCCCCAGCATTTT

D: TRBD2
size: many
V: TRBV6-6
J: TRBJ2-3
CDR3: CASRQGLAGADTQYF
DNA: TGTGCCAGCAGGCAAGGACTAGCGGGGGCAGATACGCAGTATTTT

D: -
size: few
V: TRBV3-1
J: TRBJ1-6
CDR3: CASSQGHGGSPLHF
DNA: TGTGCCAGCAGCCAAGGACATGGGGGATCACCCCTCCACTTT

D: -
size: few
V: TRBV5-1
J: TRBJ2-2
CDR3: CASTRQGLAGELFF
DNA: TGCGCCAGCACCCGGCAGGGGTTAGCCGGGGAGCTGTTTTTT

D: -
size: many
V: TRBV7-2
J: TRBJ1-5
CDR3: CASSLEVDQPQHF
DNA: TGTGCCAGCAGCTTAGAGGTGGATCAGCCCCAGCATTTT

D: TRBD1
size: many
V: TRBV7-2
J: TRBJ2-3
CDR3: CASSFGTGTDTQYF
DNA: TGTGCCAGCAGCTTCGGGACAGGGACAGATACGCAGTATTTT

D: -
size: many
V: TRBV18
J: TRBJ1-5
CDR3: CASSPNLVPSNQPQHF
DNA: TGTGCCAGCTCACCTAATCTCGTCCCCAGCAATCAGCCCCAGCATTTT

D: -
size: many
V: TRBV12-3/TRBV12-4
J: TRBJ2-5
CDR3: CASSLGGESRKTQYF
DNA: TGTGCCAGCAGTTTAGGGGGGGAATCTCGAAAGACCCAGTACTTC

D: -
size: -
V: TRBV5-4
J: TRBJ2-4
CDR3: CASSLRTNPGNIQYF
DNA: TGTGCCAGCAGCCTTCGGACTAACCCGGGAAACATTCAGTACTTC

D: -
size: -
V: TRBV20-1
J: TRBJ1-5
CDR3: CSARKGNQPQHF
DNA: TGCAGTGCTAGAAAGGGTAATCAGCCCCAGCATTTT

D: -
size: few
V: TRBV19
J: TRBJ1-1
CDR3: CASRERAGRLGTEAFF
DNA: TGTGCCAGTAGAGAGAGGGCAGGACGATTGGGCACTGAAGCTTTCTTT

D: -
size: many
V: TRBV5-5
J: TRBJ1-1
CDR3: CASSLGAGRTEAFF
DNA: TGTGCCAGCAGCTTGGGGGCAGGTCGTACTGAAGCTTTCTTT

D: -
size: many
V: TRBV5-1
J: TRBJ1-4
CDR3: CASSRTNGNEKLFF
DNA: TGCGCCAGCAGCCGGACAAACGGTAATGAAAAACTGTTTTTT

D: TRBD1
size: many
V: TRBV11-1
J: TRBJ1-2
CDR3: CASSKDREDGYTF
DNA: TGTGCCAGCAGCAAGGACAGGGAGGATGGCTACACCTTC

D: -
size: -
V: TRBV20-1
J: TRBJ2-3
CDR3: CSARDTRTDTQYF
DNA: TGCAGTGCTAGGGATACCCGCACAGATACGCAGTATTTT

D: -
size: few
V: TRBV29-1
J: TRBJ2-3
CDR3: CSVEERGDTQYF
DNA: TGCAGCGTTGAAGAAAGGGGAGATACGCAGTATTTT

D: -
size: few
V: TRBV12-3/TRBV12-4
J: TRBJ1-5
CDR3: CASSSTPMPGPQHF
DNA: TGTGCCAGCAGCTCAACACCCATGCCCGGGCCCCAGCATTTT

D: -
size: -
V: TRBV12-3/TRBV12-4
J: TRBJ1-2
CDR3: CASSFTGHYGYTF
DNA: TGTGCCAGCAGTTTTACCGGGCACTATGGCTACACCTTC

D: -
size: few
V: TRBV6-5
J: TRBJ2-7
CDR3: CASSLGRVYYEQYF
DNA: TGTGCCAGCAGTCTGGGACGGGTCTACTACGAGCAGTACTTC

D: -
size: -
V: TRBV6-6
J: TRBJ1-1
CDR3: CASRMGRQVDTEAFF
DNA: TGTGCCAGCAGGATGGGGCGACAGGTCGACACTGAAGCTTTCTTT

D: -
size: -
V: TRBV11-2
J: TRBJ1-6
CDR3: CASSADRLGSPLHF
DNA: TGTGCCAGCAGCGCTGACAGGCTAGGTTCACCCCTCCACTTT

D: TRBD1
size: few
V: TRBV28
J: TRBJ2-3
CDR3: CASRRQGEGTDTQYF
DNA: TGTGCCAGCAGGCGACAGGGTGAGGGCACAGATACGCAGTATTTT

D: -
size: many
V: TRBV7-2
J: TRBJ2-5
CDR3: CASSQRWETQYF
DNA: TGTGCCAGCAGCCAAAGATGGGAGACCCAGTACTTC

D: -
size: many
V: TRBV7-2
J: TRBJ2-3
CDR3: CASSLYTDTQYF
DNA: TGTGCCAGCAGCCTATACACAGATACGCAGTATTTT

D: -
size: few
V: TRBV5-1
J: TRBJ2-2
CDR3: CASSFSGANTGELFF
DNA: TGCGCCAGCAGCTTTTCCGGGGCGAACACCGGGGAGCTGTTTTTT

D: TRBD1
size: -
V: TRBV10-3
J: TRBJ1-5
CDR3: CAISARGTGEQPQHF
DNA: TGTGCCATCAGTGCGAGGGGGACAGGGGAACAGCCCCAGCATTTT

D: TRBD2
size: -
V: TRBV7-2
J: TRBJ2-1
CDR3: CASSSPGGGAVLNEQFF
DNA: TGTGCCAGCAGCTCCCCTGGCGGGGGGGCCGTCTTAAATGAGCAGTTCTTC

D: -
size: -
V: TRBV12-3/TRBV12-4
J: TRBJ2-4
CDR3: CSSSRDLRKNIQYF
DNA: TGTTCCAGCAGTCGGGATTTGAGGAAAAACATTCAGTACTTC

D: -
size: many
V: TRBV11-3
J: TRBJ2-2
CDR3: CASSPSHTQTGELFF
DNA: TGTGCCAGCAGCCCGTCGCATACACAAACCGGGGAGCTGTTTTTT

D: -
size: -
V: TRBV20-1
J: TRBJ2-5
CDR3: CSAEDYGETQYF
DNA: TGCAGTGCCGAGGACTATGGGGAGACCCAGTACTTC

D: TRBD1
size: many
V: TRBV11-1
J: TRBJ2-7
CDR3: CASRSGTDYEQYF
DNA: TGTGCCAGCAGATCCGGGACAGACTACGAGCAGTACTTC

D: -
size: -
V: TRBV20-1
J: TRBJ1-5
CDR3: CSARVAGDQPQHF
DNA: TGCAGTGCTAGAGTGGCCGGCGATCAGCCCCAGCATTTT

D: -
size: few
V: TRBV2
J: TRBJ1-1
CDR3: CASSESLLAFF
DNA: TGTGCCAGCAGTGAGTCCCTTCTAGCTTTCTTT

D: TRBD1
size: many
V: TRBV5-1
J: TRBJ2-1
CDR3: CASSKRVGPGGNNEQFF
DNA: TGCGCCAGCAGCAAGAGGGTAGGGCCAGGGGGTAACAATGAGCAGTTCTTC

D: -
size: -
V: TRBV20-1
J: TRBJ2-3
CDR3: CSARDVRSWDTQYF
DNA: TGCAGTGCTAGAGATGTCCGCTCCTGGGATACGCAGTATTTT

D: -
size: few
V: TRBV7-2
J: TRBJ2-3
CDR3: CASSFLVLDTAQYF
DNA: TGTGCCAGCAGCTTTTTAGTTTTAGATACTGCGCAGTATTTT

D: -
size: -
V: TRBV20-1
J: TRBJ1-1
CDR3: CSAPRGGPGTEAFF
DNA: TGCAGTGCTCCTAGGGGGGGACCGGGCACTGAAGCTTTCTTT

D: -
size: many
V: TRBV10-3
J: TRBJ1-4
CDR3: CAAASHSTNEKLFF
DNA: TGTGCCGCCGCCAGCCACTCAACTAATGAAAAACTGTTTTTT

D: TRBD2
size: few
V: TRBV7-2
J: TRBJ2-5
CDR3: CASSLTGPSGGAPQETQYF
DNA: TGTGCCAGCAGCTTAACAGGGCCTAGCGGGGGGGCCCCCCAAGAGACCCAGTACTTC

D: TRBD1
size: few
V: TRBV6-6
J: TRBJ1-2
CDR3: CASSSDRLGHGYTF
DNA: TGTGCCAGCAGTTCGGACAGGCTGGGTCATGGCTACACCTTC

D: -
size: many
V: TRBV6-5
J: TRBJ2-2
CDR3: CASTLSAYTGELFF
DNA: TGTGCCAGCACCCTATCGGCGTACACCGGGGAGCTGTTTTTT

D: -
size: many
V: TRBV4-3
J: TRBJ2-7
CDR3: CASSQVQFHEQYF
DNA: TGCGCCAGCAGCCAAGTTCAGTTTCACGAGCAGTACTTC